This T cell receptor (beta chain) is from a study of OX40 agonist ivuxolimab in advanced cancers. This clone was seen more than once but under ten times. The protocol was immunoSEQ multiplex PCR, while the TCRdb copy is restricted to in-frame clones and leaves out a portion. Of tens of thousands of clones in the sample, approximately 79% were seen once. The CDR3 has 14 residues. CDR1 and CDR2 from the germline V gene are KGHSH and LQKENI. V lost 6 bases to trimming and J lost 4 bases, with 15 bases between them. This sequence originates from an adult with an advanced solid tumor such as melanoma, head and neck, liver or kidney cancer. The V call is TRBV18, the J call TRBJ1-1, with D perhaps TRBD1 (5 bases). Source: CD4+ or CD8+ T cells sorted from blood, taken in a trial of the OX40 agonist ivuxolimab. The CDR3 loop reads CASSPDGGVTEAFF. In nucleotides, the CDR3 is TGTGCCAGCTCCCCCGACGGAGGGGTCACTGAAGCTTTCTTT.